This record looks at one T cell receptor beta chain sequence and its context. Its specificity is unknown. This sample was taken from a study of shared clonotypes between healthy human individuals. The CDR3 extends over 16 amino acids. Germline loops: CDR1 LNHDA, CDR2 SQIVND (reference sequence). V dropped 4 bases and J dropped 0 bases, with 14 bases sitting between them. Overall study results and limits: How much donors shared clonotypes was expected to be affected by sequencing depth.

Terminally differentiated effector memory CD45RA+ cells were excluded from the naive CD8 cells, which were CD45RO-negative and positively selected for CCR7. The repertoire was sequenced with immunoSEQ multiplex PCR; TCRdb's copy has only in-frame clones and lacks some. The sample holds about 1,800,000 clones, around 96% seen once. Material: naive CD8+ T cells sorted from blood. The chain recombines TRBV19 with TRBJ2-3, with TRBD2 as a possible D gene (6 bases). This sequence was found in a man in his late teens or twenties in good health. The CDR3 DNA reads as TGTGCCAGTAGTACAGACAGCCGGGGGAGCACAGATACGCAGTATTTT. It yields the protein CASSTDSRGSTDTQYF.